This is a list of T cell receptor beta chains from one sample in a study of OX40 agonist ivuxolimab in advanced cancers. Sequenced by immunoSEQ multiplex PCR; TCRdb stores in-frame clones only, minus some. The repertoire holds approximately 80,000 clones, with 90% to 95% as singletons. The sequences come from CD4+ or CD8+ T cells sorted from blood, collected in a trial of the OX40 agonist ivuxolimab. The source is an adult with an advanced solid tumor such as melanoma, head and neck, liver or kidney cancer. CDR3s include the opening cysteine and the closing phenylalanine or tryptophan. A D gene is named only where the DNA matches it firmly. Only some rows state a clone size, as once, few, many or a class for expanded clones.

cdr3_length,j_call,clone_size,v_call,d_call,cdr3_nt,cdr3_aa
14,TRBJ1-1,-,TRBV10-1,-,TGCGCCAGCAGTGAGCGACAGGCGAACACTGAAGCTTTCTTT,CASSERQANTEAFF
14,TRBJ2-2,once,TRBV13,-,TGTGCCAGCAGCTTGGGGGGAGGCACCGGGGAGCTGTTTTTT,CASSLGGGTGELFF
16,TRBJ1-3,-,TRBV10-3,-,TGTGCCATCAGTAGCCGGGACTCCGTCTCTGGAAACACCATATATTTT,CAISSRDSVSGNTIYF
15,TRBJ1-2,once,TRBV5-4,TRBD1,TGTGCCAGCAACTTGGCCGGGACAGGAGTCGTTGGCTACACCTTC,CASNLAGTGVVGYTF
14,TRBJ2-7,once,TRBV7-2,-,TGTGCCAGCAGCTGGCATGACAGCTCCTACGAGCAGTACTTC,CASSWHDSSYEQYF
15,TRBJ1-1,-,TRBV19,TRBD1,TGTGCCAGTAACCGTCCGGGACAGGGGAACACTGAAGCTTTCTTT,CASNRPGQGNTEAFF
14,TRBJ2-7,-,TRBV19,TRBD1,TGTGCCACCCAATCGACAGGGGGTATCTACGAGCAGTACTTC,CATQSTGGIYEQYF
11,TRBJ2-7,-,TRBV5-4,TRBD2,TGTGCCACGGGACTAGGCTACGAGCAGTACTTC,CATGLGYEQYF
13,TRBJ2-6,-,TRBV11-2,-,TGTGCCAGCAGCCCCCCTGGGGCCAACGTCCTGACTTTC,CASSPPGANVLTF
13,TRBJ2-5,-,TRBV5-6,-,TGTGCCAGCAGCTTGACTAGCCAAGAGACCCAGTACTTC,CASSLTSQETQYF
16,TRBJ2-7,-,TRBV7-6,-,TGTGCCAGCAGCTTACCCCGGGACGGGAGCTCCTACGAGCAGTACTTC,CASSLPRDGSSYEQYF
16,TRBJ2-4,once,TRBV11-1,TRBD1,TGTGCCAGCAGTAGTCGGACAGGGGGCGTTTGGGACATTCAGTACTTC,CASSSRTGGVWDIQYF
12,TRBJ1-5,-,TRBV19,-,TGTGCCAGTAGTTCCGGAAACCAGCCCCAGCATTTT,CASSSGNQPQHF
17,TRBJ2-5,-,TRBV10-3,TRBD1,TGTGCCATCAGTGACAGGACAGGAGTCCTAGGCCAAGAGACCCAGTACTTC,CAISDRTGVLGQETQYF
16,TRBJ2-1,few,TRBV7-8,TRBD2,TGTGCCAGCAGCTTGTTAGCGGGATGGTCGGCCAATGAGCAGTTCTTC,CASSLLAGWSANEQFF
17,TRBJ2-5,once,TRBV9,-,TGTGCCAGCAGCGCCAGGGTCCTGGTAATCATTCTCGAGACCCAGTACTTC,CASSARVLVIILETQYF
15,TRBJ2-7,-,TRBV27,TRBD2,TGTGCCAGCAGTTTAGGACTAGCGCTATCCTACGAGCAGTACTTC,CASSLGLALSYEQYF
16,TRBJ2-7,-,TRBV7-5,-,TGTGCCAGAAGCTCTCGGACTAGCGGGAGTAGCTACGAGCAGTACTTC,CARSSRTSGSSYEQYF
14,TRBJ1-1,-,TRBV13,TRBD1,TGTGCCAGCAGCTTGGGACAGGGAGCCACTGAAGCTTTCTTT,CASSLGQGATEAFF
16,TRBJ2-2,-,TRBV5-6,-,TGTGCCAGCAGCTTGCTGGTTTTCGGGGGCACCGGGGAGCTGTTTTTT,CASSLLVFGGTGELFF
14,TRBJ2-2,-,TRBV5-8,TRBD2,TGTGCCAGCAGCTTGCGGGAGCGGGAGGGGGAGCTGTTTTTT,CASSLREREGELFF
13,TRBJ2-7,-,TRBV27,TRBD2,TGTGCCAGCAGTATTAGCGGGAGCGGCGAGCAGTACTTC,CASSISGSGEQYF